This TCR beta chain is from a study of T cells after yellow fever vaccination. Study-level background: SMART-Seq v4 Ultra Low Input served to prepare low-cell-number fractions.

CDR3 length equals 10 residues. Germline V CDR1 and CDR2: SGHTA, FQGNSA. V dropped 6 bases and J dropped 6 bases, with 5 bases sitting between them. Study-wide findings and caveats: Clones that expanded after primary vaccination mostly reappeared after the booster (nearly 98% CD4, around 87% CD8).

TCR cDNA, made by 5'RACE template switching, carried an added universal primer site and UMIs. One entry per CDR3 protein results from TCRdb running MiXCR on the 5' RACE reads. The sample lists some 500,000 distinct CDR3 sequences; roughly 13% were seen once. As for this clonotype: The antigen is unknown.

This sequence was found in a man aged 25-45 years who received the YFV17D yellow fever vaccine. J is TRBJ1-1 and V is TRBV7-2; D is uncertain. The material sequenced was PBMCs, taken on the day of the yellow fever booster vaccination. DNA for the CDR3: TGTGCCAGCAGTTACGCTGAAGCTTTCTTT. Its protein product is CASSYAEAFF.